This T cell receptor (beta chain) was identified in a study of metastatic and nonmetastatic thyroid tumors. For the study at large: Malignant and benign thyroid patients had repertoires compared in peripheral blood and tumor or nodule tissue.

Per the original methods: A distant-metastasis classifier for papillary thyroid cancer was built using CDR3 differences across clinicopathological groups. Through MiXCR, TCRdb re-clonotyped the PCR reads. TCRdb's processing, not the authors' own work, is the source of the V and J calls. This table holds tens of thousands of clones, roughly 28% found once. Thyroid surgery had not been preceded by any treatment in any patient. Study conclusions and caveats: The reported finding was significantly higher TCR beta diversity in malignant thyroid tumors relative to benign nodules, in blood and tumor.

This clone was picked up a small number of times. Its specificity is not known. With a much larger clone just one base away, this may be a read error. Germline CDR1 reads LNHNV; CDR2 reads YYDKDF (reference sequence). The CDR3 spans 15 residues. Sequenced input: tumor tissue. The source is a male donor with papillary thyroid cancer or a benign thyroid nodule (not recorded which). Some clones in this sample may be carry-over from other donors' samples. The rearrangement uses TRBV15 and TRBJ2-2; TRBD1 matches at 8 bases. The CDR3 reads CATSSGQGDTGDLFF. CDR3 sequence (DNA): TGTGCCACCAGCTCAGGACAGGGAGACACCGGGGATCTGTTTTTT. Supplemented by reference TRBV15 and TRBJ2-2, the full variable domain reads DAMVIQNPRYQVTQFGKPVTLSCSQTLNHNVMYWYQQKSSQAPKLLFHYYDKDFNNEADTPDNFQSRRPNTSFCFLDIRSPGLGDTAMYLCATSSGQGDTGDLFFGEGSRLTVL.